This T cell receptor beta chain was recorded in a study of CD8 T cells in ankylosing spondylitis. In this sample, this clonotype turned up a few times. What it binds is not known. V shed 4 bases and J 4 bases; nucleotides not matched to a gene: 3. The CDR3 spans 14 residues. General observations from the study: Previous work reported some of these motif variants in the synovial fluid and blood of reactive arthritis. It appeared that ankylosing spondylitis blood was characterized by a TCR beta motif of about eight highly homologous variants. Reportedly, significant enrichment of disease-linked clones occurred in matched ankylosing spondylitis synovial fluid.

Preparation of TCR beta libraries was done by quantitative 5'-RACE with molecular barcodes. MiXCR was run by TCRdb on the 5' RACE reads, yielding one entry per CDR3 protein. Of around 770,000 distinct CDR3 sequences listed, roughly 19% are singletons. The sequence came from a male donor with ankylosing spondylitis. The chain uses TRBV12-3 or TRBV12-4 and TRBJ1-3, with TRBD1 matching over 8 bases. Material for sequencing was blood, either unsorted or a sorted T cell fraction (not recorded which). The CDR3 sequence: CASSWTGLGNTIYF. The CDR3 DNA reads TGTGCCAGCAGTTGGACAGGGTTAGGAAACACCATATATTTT.